A single sample gave rise to the 24 T cell receptor beta chains below, sequenced in a study of read filtering for tumor transcriptome and immune sequencing. Molecular barcoded adaptors covering alpha/delta and beta/gamma chains were used on about 390 ng RNA. TCRdb itself ran the reads through MiXCR, one entry per CDR3 protein. This repertoire shows 100,000 to 150,000 distinct CDR3 sequences, roughly 13% found once; its top ten account for about 7.7%. Source material: a population of CD138-negative cells sorted from bone marrow. These receptors were obtained from a donor at least 40 years old with multiple myeloma.

This clonotype was picked up many times. The genes are TRBV2 and TRBJ2-1, with 11 positions matching TRBD1. CDR1 is SNHLY and CDR2 is FYNNEI in the germline V gene. V shed 6 bases and J 5 bases; nucleotides not matched to a gene: 6. This CDR3 has 15 residues. CDR3 protein: CASRQRTGGNNEQFF. The CDR3 DNA reads as TGTGCCAGCAGGCAACGGACAGGGGGCAACAATGAGCAGTTCTTC.

This clonotype appeared many times. This chain joins TRBV7-9 and TRBJ2-7, with D possibly matching TRBD1 (5 bases). Per the germline V gene, CDR1 is SEHNR and CDR2 is FQNEAQ (reference sequence). There are 13 residues in the CDR3. V lost 1 base and J 2 bases, leaving 6 bases between the germline ends. CDR3 coding DNA: TGTGCCAGCAGCTTAGTGACAGCCTACGAGCAGTACTTC. The encoded protein is CASSLVTAYEQYF. Supplemented by reference TRBV7-9 and TRBJ2-7, the full variable domain reads DTGVSQNPRHKITKRGQNVTFRCDPISEHNRLYWYRQTLGQGPEFLTYFQNEAQLEKSRLLSDRFSAERPKGSFSTLEIQRTEQGDSAMYLCASSLVTAYEQYFGPGTRLTVT.

This clonotype appeared many times. The J gene is TRBJ2-3, the V gene TRBV29-1; D remains ambiguous. V lost 4 bases and J 3 bases, leaving 5 bases between the germline ends. CDR3 size: 11 residues. Germline V gene sequence: CDR1 SQVTM, CDR2 ANQGSEA. The CDR3 DNA follows: TGCAGCGTTGGTGGTACAGATACGCAGTATTTT. Translation gives CSVGGTDTQYF.

This clonotype was observed many times. The chain has TRBV30 and TRBJ1-1; 7 bases are a match to TRBD1. Germline-derived CDR1 and CDR2 are GTSNPN and SVGIG (reference sequence). The CDR3 runs to 14 residues. Unmatched junction bases numbered 6, after V lost 2 bases and J lost 3 bases. CDR3 nucleotides: TGTGCCTGGAGTCGCAGGGGGAGAGACACTGAAGCTTTCTTT. This translates into CAWSRRGRDTEAFF.

The table lists this clonotype with many counts. V and J are TRBV7-3 and TRBJ2-1; a weak D match, TRBD2 (6 bases). V dropped 4 bases and J dropped 0 bases, with 16 bases sitting between them. The germline CDR1 and CDR2 sequences are SGHTA and FQGTGA. The CDR3 contains 17 residues. The CDR3 bases are TGTGCCAGCAGCTCAAGGTCAGGGAGGAGCTCCTACAATGAGCAGTTCTTC. This codes for CASSSRSGRSSYNEQFF.

The sample holds many counts of this clonotype. J is TRBJ2-1 and V is TRBV7-3; D not certain. The germline CDR1 and CDR2 sequences are SGHTA and FQGTGA. There are 16 residues in the CDR3. V lost 0 bases, J lost 0 bases, and 9 bases lay in between. In DNA, the CDR3 is TGTGCCAGCAGCTTAACGTCAGCCTACTCCTACAATGAGCAGTTCTTC. Its protein is CASSLTSAYSYNEQFF.

This clonotype was observed a few times. The chain links TRBV7-6 to TRBJ1-4; D perhaps matches TRBD1 (6 bases). Per germline, CDR1 SGHVS and CDR2 FNYEAQ. The CDR3 runs to 15 residues. Trimming took 2 bases from V and 11 from J, leaving 18 bases between them. The CDR3 region is CASSLSSAGESKLFF. Here the CDR3 DNA reads TGTGCCAGCAGCTTATCCTCGGCAGGGGAGAGCAAACTGTTTTTT.

The sample holds many counts of this clonotype. V gene TRBV4-3 combines with J gene TRBJ2-1; possibly TRBD2 for D (6 bases). The CDR3 is 16 residues long. Germline CDR1 is LGHNA and CDR2 is YSLEER. Trimming shortened V by 3 bases and J by 2 bases, and 14 bases separated the two germline ends. CDR3 protein: CASSHLGSGAYNEQFF. The CDR3 DNA reads TGCGCCAGCAGCCACCTCGGGAGCGGAGCCTACAATGAGCAGTTCTTC.

This clonotype was counted ten times or more. CDR3 in DNA: TGTGCCAGCAGCATCGGGACAGGGTGGGCACGGCAGTACTTC. This gives the protein CASSIGTGWARQYF. The chain is built from TRBV13 and TRBJ2-7; 9 positions match TRBD1. The CDR3 spans 14 residues. With V trimmed by 5 bases and J by 9 bases, 11 bases remained unmatched. Per germline, CDR1 PRHDT and CDR2 FYEKMQ (reference sequence).

This clonotype was recorded a few times. CDR3 in DNA: TGTGCCAGCAGCAGGACAGGGGAGAAACTGTTTTTT. It yields the protein CASSRTGEKLFF. The rearrangement links TRBV6-5 to TRBJ1-4, with 9 bases fitting TRBD1. CDR1 is MNHEY, CDR2 SVGAGI, per germline. Unmatched junction bases numbered 4, after V lost 6 bases and J lost 11 bases. This CDR3 is built from 12 residues.

This clonotype has only a few counts. The genes are TRBV12-5 and TRBJ2-5; D not certain. CDR3 size: 11 residues. Trimming pared 7 bases from V and 5 bases from J, leaving 8 bases between. Germline loops: CDR1 LGHNT, CDR2 FRNRAP. This CDR3 is CASEVAETQYF. The CDR3 region has the DNA TGTGCTAGTGAGGTGGCGGAGACCCAGTACTTC. The full variable domain, completed using reference TRBV12-5 and TRBJ2-5, is DARVTQTPRHKVTEMGQEVTMRCQPILGHNTVFWYRQTMMQGLELLAYFRNRAPLDDSGMPKDRFSAEMPDATLATLKIQPSEPRDSAVYFCASEVAETQYFGPGTRLLVL.

In this sample, this clonotype turned up many times. This chain links TRBV10-1 with TRBJ2-7; TRBD1 or TRBD2 may be the D gene (5 bases each). V was cut by 0 bases and J by 3 bases, with 9 bases left in between. From germline, CDR1 is WNHNN and CDR2 SYGVQD (reference sequence). The CDR3 runs to 14 residues. The CDR3 nucleotides are TGCGCCAGCAGTGAGTCGTATGGGGGCTACGAGCAGTACTTC. Translation gives CASSESYGGYEQYF.

With respect to this clonotype: This may be a read error: a much more frequent sequence differs by one nucleotide. The CDR3 DNA reads TGCGCCAGCAGCCAAGAGTCAGCCGGGGGAAGGACTGAAGCTTCCTTT. Its translation: CASSQESAGGRTEASF. The chain employs TRBV4-1 and TRBJ1-1; the D gene is possibly TRBD1 (5 bases). Germline values: CDR1 MGHRA, CDR2 YSYEKL. CDR3 length equals 16 residues.

This clonotype has more than one count but fewer than ten. Since a much larger clone is just one base distant, this may be a read error. J is TRBJ2-1 and V is TRBV4-2; D gene unclear. The CDR3 is 17 residues long. Germline V gives CDR1 LGHNA, CDR2 YNFKEQ. The CDR3 protein is CASSQDRYGSSYNGQFF. Written as DNA, the CDR3 is TGTGCCAGCAGCCAAGATAGGTACGGTAGCTCCTACAATGGGCAGTTCTTC.

This clonotype has a handful of counts. Because the CDR3 is missing its conserved closing phenylalanine or tryptophan, this is likely a read error. This CDR3 reads CASSEKSNQPQHS. The CDR3 DNA is TGTGCCAGCAGCGAGAAATCGAATCAGCCCCAGCATTCT. V is TRBV2 and J is TRBJ1-5; D uncertain. Trimming left V 6 bases short and J 4 bases short, with 10 bases between. The CDR3 runs 13 residues. CDR1 and CDR2 from the germline V gene are SNHLY and FYNNEI.

A note on this clonotype: This likely traces to a read error, being one base from a far larger clone. Here the CDR3 omits its conserved ending phenylalanine or tryptophan, so a read error is the likely source. The V call is TRBV12-3 or TRBV12-4, the J call TRBJ1-5; the D is unclear. V was pared by 5 bases and J by 3 bases, with 5 bases between. The CDR3 covers 12 residues. The CDR3 sequence is CASSLNNQPQHL. CDR3 nucleotides: TGTGCCAGCAGTCTAAACAATCAGCCCCAGCATCTT.

The chain combines TRBV30 with TRBJ2-3, with 10 bases aligning to TRBD1. The CDR3 length is 15 residues. Germline V gives CDR1 GTSNPN, CDR2 SVGIG (reference sequence). V shed 3 bases and J 5 bases; nucleotides not matched to a gene: 8. The CDR3 nucleotides are TGTGCCTGGAGGGGACGGGACAGGGGATTAGATACGCAGTATTTT. Protein sequence: CAWRGRDRGLDTQYF.

This clonotype was seen ten or more times. The rearrangement joins TRBV24-1 to TRBJ2-5; weak D call: TRBD2 (6 bases). V was trimmed by 9 bases and J by 5 bases, leaving 15 bases between them. CDR3 length equals 13 residues. In germline, CDR1 is KGHDR, CDR2 SFDVKD. CDR3 nucleotide sequence: TGTGCCACCCTCGGGGGAGTCGGGGAGACCCAGTACTTC. Translating gives CATLGGVGETQYF.

This clonotype has ten or more counts. The J gene is TRBJ2-7, the V gene TRBV4-1; no definite D call. V lost 0 bases and J lost 0, with 6 bases in between. Germline loops: CDR1 MGHRA, CDR2 YSYEKL. This CDR3 has 14 residues. CDR3 amino acids: CASSQDPSSYEQYF. The CDR3 DNA reads TGCGCCAGCAGCCAAGATCCCAGCTCCTACGAGCAGTACTTC.

This clonotype was observed at least ten times. V and J are TRBV12-3 or TRBV12-4 and TRBJ2-5; D is unclear. This CDR3 is built from 14 residues. V was pared by 3 bases and J by 1 base, with 9 bases between. The DNA for the CDR3 is TGTGCCAGCAGTTTTGGGCTCCTCCAAGAGACCCAGTACTTC. Protein: CASSFGLLQETQYF.

This clonotype was detected many times. This chain uses TRBV5-5 with TRBJ2-7, with D maybe TRBD1 (6 bases). The germline V gene encodes CDR1 SGHKS and CDR2 YYEKEE (reference sequence). Trimming cost V 4 bases and J 4 bases, with 12 bases left between them. The CDR3 extends over 13 amino acids. The CDR3 sequence: CASSVPGVYEQYF. Here the CDR3 DNA reads TGTGCCAGCAGCGTACCAGGGGTTTACGAGCAGTACTTC.

There are a few counts of this clonotype. This chain uses TRBV11-2 with TRBJ2-7, with 9 bases fitting TRBD2. V dropped 4 bases and J dropped 0; count of bases not matched to a gene: 7. Germline lookup yields CDR1 SGHAT and CDR2 FQNNGV. The CDR3 is 16 amino acids. CDR3 loop: CASSSRGSGSSYEQYF. CDR3 nucleotides: TGTGCCAGCAGCTCCAGGGGTAGCGGGAGCTCCTACGAGCAGTACTTC.

This clonotype came up many times. This chain joins TRBV5-1 and TRBJ2-1; TRBD2 aligns across 12 bases. The trim removed 1 base at V and 4 bases at J, leaving 9 bases unmatched. This CDR3 is built from 18 residues. Per the germline V gene, CDR1 is SGHRS and CDR2 is YFSETQ. The CDR3 nucleotides read TGCGCCAGCAGCTTGACGACGATGGGACTAGCGGGTTACAATGAGCAGTTCTTC. This codes for CASSLTTMGLAGYNEQFF.

This clonotype has a count of ten or more. The CDR3 spells CASSPRIAGDYEQYF. CDR3 bases: TGTGCCAGCAGCCCCAGAATAGCGGGAGACTACGAGCAGTACTTC. The chain carries TRBV7-2 and TRBJ2-7; 9 nucleotides agree with TRBD2. Germline V gene data show CDR1 as SGHTA and CDR2 as FQGNSA. The CDR3 consists of 15 residues. V dropped 5 bases and J dropped 3; count of bases not matched to a gene: 8.